Following are 10 T cell receptor beta chains from one sample sequenced in a study of T-cell reconstitution after alpha-beta-depleted transplantation in children. Molecular barcoding with unique molecular identifiers was used for the TCRbeta library. One entry per CDR3 protein, called by TCRdb with MiXCR from the PCR reads. Of 610,000 or so distinct CDR3 sequences in the sample, 25% to 30% were seen once. The sample in question was PBMCs, obtained before TCRalphabeta/CD19-depleted stem cell transplant. Receptors were obtained from a boy under three years old with Wiskott-Aldrich syndrome, due to receive a stem cell transplant.

The chain uses TRBV5-1 and TRBJ2-1, with D hard to call. Germline CDR1 and CDR2: SGHRS and YFSETQ. V was shortened by 2 bases and J by 8 bases, with 11 bases between the two germline ends. The CDR3 is 13 amino acids. In DNA form, the CDR3 reads TGCGCCAGCAGCTTACCTAGTCAGGATGAGCAGTTCTTC. Translated: CASSLPSQDEQFF.

This clonotype was recorded a few times. The rearrangement uses TRBV4-1 and TRBJ1-1; possibly TRBD1 for D (5 bases). CDR1 is MGHRA, CDR2 YSYEKL, per germline. The CDR3 is 13 residues long. Trimming removed 4 bases from V and 5 bases from J, with 11 bases in between. This chain's CDR3 is CASSLIGVTEAFF. The CDR3 DNA reads TGCGCCAGCAGCCTAATAGGGGTAACTGAAGCTTTCTTT.

This clonotype was seen only a few times. The chain uses TRBV7-2 and TRBJ2-1; D is ambiguous. CDR3 length: 15 residues. Between the trimmed V and J ends, which lost 1 base and 5 bases, there was a span of 12 bases. The V gene's germline CDR1 is SGHTA and CDR2 FQGNSA. CDR3 in amino acids: CASSLGRVGNNEQFF. The CDR3 DNA is TGTGCCAGCAGCTTAGGCCGGGTAGGCAACAATGAGCAGTTCTTC.

A word on this clonotype: Relative to the germline gene, one junction end is altered; a read error may explain this. The V call is TRBV5-1, the J call TRBJ1-5; TRBD1 is a possible D gene (6 bases). This CDR3 region has 15 residues. Per the germline V gene, CDR1 is SGHRS and CDR2 is YFSETQ. CDR3: CASSFRPRGWKPQHF. Here the CDR3 DNA reads TGTGCCAGCAGCTTCCGGCCGAGGGGGTGGAAGCCCCAGCATTTT.

The CDR3 loop is CSVSRTANYGYTF. CDR3 coding DNA: TGCAGCGTTTCGAGGACAGCCAACTATGGCTACACCTTC. V is TRBV29-1 and J is TRBJ1-2; a weak D match, TRBD1 (6 bases). Trimming stripped 5 bases from V and 2 bases from J, with 12 bases between. This CDR3 has 13 residues. Per the germline V gene, CDR1 is SQVTM and CDR2 is ANQGSEA. Full variable domain (remainder filled in from reference TRBV29-1 and TRBJ1-2): SAVISQKPSRDICQRGTSLTIQCQVDSQVTMMFWYRQQPGQSLTLIATANQGSEATYESGFVIDKFPISRPNLTFSTLTVSNMSPEDSSIYLCSVSRTANYGYTFGSGTRLTVV.

This clonotype has only one observation. The chain is built from TRBV20-1 and TRBJ2-7, with D tentatively TRBD1 or TRBD2 (5 bases each). V was pared by 6 bases and J by 7 bases, with 16 bases between. The germline V gene has CDR1 DFQATT and CDR2 SNEGSKA (reference sequence). This CDR3 comprises 12 residues. CDR3 DNA sequence: TGCAGTGCGCGGAGCGGTGGGGGAGAGCAGTACTTC. Translating gives CSARSGGGEQYF.

This clonotype turned up a few times. The chain joins TRBV5-5 to TRBJ2-1; D unclear. The CDR3 loop spans 15 amino acids. CDR1 SGHKS and CDR2 YYEKEE come from the germline V gene (reference sequence). The ends were cut back, 4 bases at V and 1 base at J, with 12 bases in the middle. CDR3 in amino acids: CASSEVSRSYNEQFF. The CDR3 DNA sequence: TGTGCCAGCAGCGAAGTGTCTCGATCCTACAATGAGCAGTTCTTC. The entire variable domain, with the rest obtained from reference TRBV5-5 and TRBJ2-1, is as follows: DAGVTQSPTHLIKTRGQQVTLRCSPISGHKSVSWYQQVLGQGPQFIFQYYEKEERGRGNFPDRFSARQFPNYSSELNVNALLLGDSALYLCASSEVSRSYNEQFFGPGTRLTVL.

This clonotype was observed a handful of times. The chain is built from TRBV10-3 and TRBJ1-2; TRBD1 might be the D (6 bases). The CDR3 loop spans 13 amino acids. Germline loops: CDR1 ENHRY, CDR2 SYGVKD. Between the trimmed V and J ends, which lost 4 bases and 2 bases, there was a span of 8 bases. The CDR3 DNA sequence: TGTGCCATCAGTGGGACAGAGAACTATGGCTACACCTTC. Its translation is CAISGTENYGYTF.

This clonotype was detected a few times. This rearrangement joins TRBV5-1 to TRBJ2-2, with D perhaps matching TRBD1 (6 bases). V shed 4 bases and J shed 7 bases, with 14 bases lying between them. Germline lookup yields CDR1 SGHRS and CDR2 YFSETQ. There are 14 residues in the CDR3. Here the CDR3 DNA reads TGCGCCAGCAGCATACCGACAGGAGGCGGGGAGCTGTTTTTT. This codes for CASSIPTGGGELFF. Variable domain in full (rest from reference TRBV5-1 and TRBJ2-2): KAGVTQTPRYLIKTRGQQVTLSCSPISGHRSVSWYQQTPGQGLQFLFEYFSETQRNKGNFPGRFSGRQFSNSRSEMNVSTLELGDSALYLCASSIPTGGGELFFGEGSRLTVL.

The chain carries TRBV3-1 and TRBJ2-3; 10 bases align to TRBD2. The V gene's germline CDR1 is LGHDT and CDR2 YNNKEL (reference sequence). The CDR3 covers 18 residues. V lost 5 bases and J lost 4; bases outside the gene matches: 15. CDR3 amino acids: CASSENKILAGVADTQYF. The DNA of the CDR3 is TGTGCCAGCAGCGAAAACAAGATTCTAGCGGGAGTGGCAGATACGCAGTATTTT.